The text below deals with one T cell receptor beta chain. This PCR relied on a set of 60 Vbeta primers and 13 Jbeta primers. The data were produced by immunoSEQ multiplex PCR, yet TCRdb's version contains in-frame clones alone and is incomplete. The table includes about 140,000 clones, more than 60% detected once. These data belong to a study of cytomegalovirus exposure and HLA in healthy donors. The CDR3 covers 13 residues. The germline gives CDR1 SGHRS, CDR2 YFSETQ. Between the trimmed V and J ends, which lost 4 bases and 10 bases, there was a span of 17 bases. Sequencing used PBMCs. This sequence originates from a man aged 35-49 years in good health and CMV-seronegative. This rearrangement joins TRBV5-1 to TRBJ1-1; the D gene is possibly TRBD1 (6 bases). The CDR3 here is CASSARGGDLAFF. Written as DNA, the CDR3 is TGCGCCAGCAGCGCCAGGGGAGGGGACTTAGCTTTCTTT.